Below, 23 T cell receptor beta chains from the same sample are listed, as sequenced in a study of response to subunit inactivated influenza vaccine. TCRdb used MiXCR to reprocess the RT-PCR reads, holding one entry per CDR3 protein. The data contain 430,000 or so distinct CDR3 sequences, approximately 10% of them seen just once; the ten biggest clones take up over 9.5%. The sample consisted of PBMCs from blood, taken 35 to 45 days after vaccination. The receptors shown here come from a man between 50 and 59 years old who received an inactivated influenza vaccine.

As DNA, the CDR3 is TGTGCCAGCAGCTTAAGGGCAATTGGCACAGATACGCAGTATTTT. This codes for CASSLRAIGTDTQYF. The chain employs TRBV7-2 and TRBJ2-3; no firm D call. The CDR3 is 15 amino acids. The V gene lost 2 bases and the J gene lost 1 base, with 10 bases spanning the gap. Germline values: CDR1 SGHTA, CDR2 FQGNSA.

This clonotype has more than one count but fewer than ten. The J gene is TRBJ2-5, the V gene TRBV4-3; 12 positions match TRBD2. CDR3 length equals 17 residues. Unmatched junction bases numbered 7, after V lost 0 bases and J lost 5 bases. Germline V gene data show CDR1 as LGHNA and CDR2 as YSLEER. The CDR3, as DNA: TGCGCCAGCAGCCAAGATCACCTAGCGGGAGGGCCGGAGACCCAGTACTTC. Protein product: CASSQDHLAGGPETQYF.

This clonotype was observed many times. This sequence joins TRBV7-9 and TRBJ1-1; no reliable D call. V dropped 1 base and J dropped 3 bases, with 6 bases sitting between them. The CDR3 runs 13 residues. Germline lookup yields CDR1 SEHNR and CDR2 FQNEAQ (reference sequence). CDR3 in amino acids: CASSLGVHTEAFF. CDR3 DNA: TGTGCCAGCAGCTTAGGGGTCCACACTGAAGCTTTCTTT.

This rearrangement joins TRBV7-2 to TRBJ2-1; no definite D call. The CDR3 covers 15 residues. V was trimmed by 5 bases and J by 3 bases, leaving 14 bases between them. Per the germline V gene, CDR1 is SGHTA and CDR2 is FQGNSA. The CDR3 DNA follows: TGTGCCAGCAGCCCCTCCCGTACCCACTACAATGAGCAGTTCTTC. Translation gives CASSPSRTHYNEQFF.

Only a few counts were recorded for this clonotype. The chain is built from TRBV20-1 and TRBJ1-1; tentative D call: TRBD1 (6 bases). V dropped 3 bases and J dropped 3 bases, with 14 bases sitting between them. Germline V gene data show CDR1 as DFQATT and CDR2 as SNEGSKA (reference sequence). There are 14 residues in the CDR3. CDR3 loop: CSARAPRGHTEAFF. For the CDR3, the DNA is TGCAGTGCTAGGGCCCCCAGGGGACACACTGAAGCTTTCTTT.

This clonotype showed up many times. V and J are TRBV27 and TRBJ2-7; a weak D match, TRBD1 (5 bases). Trimming left V 0 bases short and J 2 bases short, with 5 bases between. Germline loops: CDR1 MNHEY, CDR2 SMNVEV (reference sequence). This CDR3 has 13 amino acids. The CDR3 reads CASSLSRAYEQYF. The CDR3 nucleotides are TGTGCCAGCAGTTTATCCAGGGCCTACGAGCAGTACTTC.

The rearrangement joins TRBV7-2 to TRBJ2-2; no reliable D call. The CDR3 runs to 13 residues. Germline lookup yields CDR1 SGHTA and CDR2 FQGNSA. Trimming left V 8 bases short and J 5 bases short, with 12 bases between. The DNA for the CDR3 is TGTGCCAGCCACGACCCGGGTACCGGGGAGCTGTTTTTT. This codes for CASHDPGTGELFF.

This clonotype occurred a few times. J is TRBJ1-6 and V is TRBV6-5, with 7 bases identical to TRBD1. The CDR3 totals 14 residues. CDR1 and CDR2 (germline): MNHEY, SVGAGI. V was clipped by 2 bases and J by 10 bases; unmatched bases: 5. The CDR3 protein is CASSYMTGRSPLHF. In nucleotides, the CDR3 is TGTGCCAGCAGTTACATGACAGGGAGGTCACCCCTCCACTTT.

This chain uses TRBV16 with TRBJ2-3; 10 bases are shared with TRBD2. CDR3 length equals 16 residues. CDR1 is KGHSY and CDR2 is FQNENV in the germline V gene. J lost 6 bases, V lost 1 base, and 7 bases had no gene match. CDR3 in amino acids: CASSQYGTSALDTQYF. CDR3 coding DNA: TGTGCCAGCAGCCAATACGGGACTAGCGCCTTGGATACGCAGTATTTT.

The table lists this clonotype with a count of one. The chain is built from TRBV12-3 or TRBV12-4 and TRBJ2-3; 10 bases align to TRBD2. This CDR3 region has 15 residues. V dropped 6 bases and J dropped 4; count of bases not matched to a gene: 7. The CDR3 nucleotides read TGTGCCAGCAGCAATCTAGCGGGAGTTCCAGATACGCAGTATTTT. As protein: CASSNLAGVPDTQYF.

This clonotype was picked up a small number of times. J is TRBJ2-1 and V is TRBV29-1, with 8 positions matching TRBD1. This CDR3 has 14 amino acids. Per the germline V gene, CDR1 is SQVTM and CDR2 is ANQGSEA. V shed 3 bases, J shed 2 bases, and the junction held 3 bases outside the gene matches. CDR3: CSVEGRGPYNEQFF. The CDR3 DNA reads as TGCAGCGTTGAGGGCAGGGGGCCCTACAATGAGCAGTTCTTC.

This clonotype has only a few counts. The rearrangement uses TRBV7-6 and TRBJ2-2, with D tentatively TRBD2 (7 bases). The CDR3 sequence is 18 residues long. Deletions cut 5 bases from V and 3 bases from J, with 22 bases between. Germline CDR1 reads SGHVS; CDR2 reads FNYEAQ. The CDR3 reads CASSPPRGGARDTGELFF. The DNA for the CDR3 is TGTGCCAGCAGCCCCCCGAGAGGGGGGGCGCGGGACACCGGGGAGCTGTTTTTT. Combining the CDR3 with reference TRBV7-6 and TRBJ2-2 gives the whole variable domain GAGVSQSPRYKVTKRGQDVALRCDPISGHVSLYWYRQALGQGPEFLTYFNYEAQQDKSGLPNDRFSAERPEGSISTLTIQRTEQRDSAMYRCASSPPRGGARDTGELFFGEGSRLTVL.

This clonotype came up a few times. The chain employs TRBV10-2 and TRBJ1-2; D ambiguous. Trimming stripped 3 bases from V and 8 bases from J, with 13 bases between. The germline CDR1 and CDR2 sequences are WSHSY and SAAADI. The CDR3 has 13 amino acids. The DNA of the CDR3 is TGCGCCAGCAGTGAATTCCGGACCCAAGGCTACACCTTC. As protein: CASSEFRTQGYTF.

Only a few counts were recorded for this clonotype. At one of its ends the junction is not consistent with the germline gene, which may arise from a read error. The rearrangement links TRBV28 to TRBJ2-7; 10 bases line up with TRBD2. The CDR3 consists of 14 residues. The V gene's germline CDR1 is MDHEN and CDR2 SYDVKM. The CDR3 region is CASSLELAGAFHKF. In DNA form, the CDR3 reads TGTGCCAGCAGTTTGGAGCTAGCGGGAGCCTTCCATAAGTTC.

This chain joins TRBV12-3 or TRBV12-4 and TRBJ2-5, with 12 bases that match TRBD2. There are 15 residues in the CDR3. V dropped 5 bases and J dropped 5; count of bases not matched to a gene: 6. For the CDR3, the DNA is TGTGCCAGCAGTCCTGCTAGCGGGAGGGGGGAGACCCAGTACTTC. Encoded protein: CASSPASGRGETQYF.

The chain uses TRBV6-1 and TRBJ2-5; the match to TRBD2 covers 13 bases. Trimming took 5 bases from V and 5 from J; bases not matched to a gene: 11. This CDR3 has 17 residues. Germline CDR1 and CDR2: MNHNS and SASEGT. As DNA, the CDR3 is TGTGCCAGCAGTCCGCGGACTAGCGGGAGAGGCAGGGAGACCCAGTACTTC. This codes for CASSPRTSGRGRETQYF.

The chain uses TRBV25-1 and TRBJ2-7; 8 bases match TRBD1. Germline V lookup: CDR1 MGHDK, CDR2 SYGVNS. The CDR3 runs 14 residues. V was clipped by 3 bases and J by 1 base; unmatched bases: 2. In DNA form, the CDR3 reads TGTGCCAGCAGTGACCGGACAGGGTCCTACGAGCAGTACTTC. This translates into CASSDRTGSYEQYF.

This clonotype showed up just a few times. This chain joins TRBV20-1 and TRBJ1-2, with unresolved D. This CDR3 has 15 amino acids. Trimming left V 3 bases short and J 3 bases short, with 17 bases between. Germline CDR1 and CDR2: DFQATT and SNEGSKA (reference sequence). DNA of the CDR3: TGCAGTGCTAGTTTGGGGTACACTCGGGACTATGGCTACACCTTC. It encodes CSASLGYTRDYGYTF.

The chain joins TRBV25-1 to TRBJ2-2, with 9 bases that match TRBD1. This CDR3 has 15 amino acids. Looked up from germline, CDR1 is MGHDK and CDR2 is SYGVNS. V lost 3 bases and J lost 4; bases outside the gene matches: 3. The CDR3: CASSDNRGLTGELFF. In DNA form, the CDR3 reads TGTGCCAGCAGTGACAACAGGGGGCTCACCGGGGAGCTGTTTTTT.

This clonotype was picked up many times. The chain is built from TRBV6-2 or TRBV6-3 and TRBJ1-5, with D maybe TRBD1 (5 bases). Germline V gives CDR1 MNHEY, CDR2 SVGEGT. The CDR3 has 20 residues. The V gene lost 3 bases and the J gene lost 6 bases, with 30 bases spanning the gap. This CDR3 is CASSYRYEFWVSGTSQPQHF. The CDR3 DNA reads as TGTGCCAGCAGTTATCGTTATGAATTTTGGGTCTCCGGGACTAGTCAGCCCCAGCATTTT.

CDR3 in DNA: TGTGCCAGCAGCTTTAGGCTGAATGAGCAGTTCTTC. It specifies CASSFRLNEQFF. The chain combines TRBV11-2 with TRBJ2-1; D call uncertain. V was shortened by 3 bases and J by 7 bases, with 7 bases between the two germline ends. Germline lookup yields CDR1 SGHAT and CDR2 FQNNGV. This CDR3 has 12 residues. Full variable domain (remainder filled in from reference TRBV11-2 and TRBJ2-1): EAGVAQSPRYKIIEKRQSVAFWCNPISGHATLYWYQQILGQGPKLLIQFQNNGVVDDSQLPKDRFSAERLKGVDSTLKIQPAKLEDSAVYLCASSFRLNEQFFGPGTRLTVL.

This clonotype is a singleton in its sample. This could be a read error, since a much larger clone is one nucleotide away. CDR3 loop: CASRPGTSGFWEQYF. The CDR3 DNA sequence: TGTGCCAGCAGACCTGGGACTAGCGGGTTTTGGGAGCAGTACTTC. The chain joins TRBV12-3 or TRBV12-4 to TRBJ2-7, with 12 bases that match TRBD2. The CDR3 sequence is 15 residues long. Unmatched junction bases numbered 10, after V lost 6 bases and J lost 7 bases.

This clonotype appeared a few times. The V call is TRBV5-1, the J call TRBJ2-6, with D perhaps TRBD2 (6 bases). There are 15 residues in the CDR3. Germline CDR1 reads SGHRS; CDR2 reads YFSETQ. Trimming removed 7 bases from V and 2 bases from J, with 13 bases in between. DNA of the CDR3: TGCGCCAGCTCGACTAGTACAGCTGGGGCCAACGTCCTGACTTTC. Its translation: CASSTSTAGANVLTF.